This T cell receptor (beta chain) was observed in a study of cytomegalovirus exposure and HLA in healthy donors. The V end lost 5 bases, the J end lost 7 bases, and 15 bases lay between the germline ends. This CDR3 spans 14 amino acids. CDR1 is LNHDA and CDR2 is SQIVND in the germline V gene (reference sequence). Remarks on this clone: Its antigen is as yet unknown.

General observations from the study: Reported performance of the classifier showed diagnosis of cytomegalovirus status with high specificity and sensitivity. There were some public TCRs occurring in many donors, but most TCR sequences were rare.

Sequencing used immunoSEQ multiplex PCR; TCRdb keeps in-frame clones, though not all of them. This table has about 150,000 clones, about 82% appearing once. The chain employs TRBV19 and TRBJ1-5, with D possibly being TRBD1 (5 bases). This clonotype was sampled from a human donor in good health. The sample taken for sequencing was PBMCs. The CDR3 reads CASSLYSQGQPQHF. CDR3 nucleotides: TGTGCCAGTAGTCTTTACTCTCAGGGCCAGCCCCAGCATTTT.